This TCR beta chain came from a study of cytomegalovirus exposure and HLA in healthy donors. Study-wide context: An earlier analysis identified 117 million unique TCR beta sequences in about 200 million T cells.

Study-level results: Among CMV-associated TCR beta chains, most appeared HLA-restricted in a later analysis. Sequencing likely generated an artifact that appeared as a cluster of highly shared sequence variants.

On this clone: The antigen is unknown.

60 Vbeta and 13 Jbeta primers were used in PCR. Method: immunoSEQ multiplex PCR; TCRdb's copy keeps in-frame clones and lacks some. The data contain tens of thousands of clones, roughly three quarters of them seen just once; the ten biggest clones take up 22%. CDR1 is SGHTA and CDR2 is FQGNSA in the germline V gene. J gave up 7 bases and V 2 bases, and 4 bases lay outside the gene matches. The CDR3 has 15 residues. This sequence joins TRBV7-2 and TRBJ2-7; 14 nucleotides agree with TRBD2. The sample consisted of PBMCs. This clonotype was sampled from a woman aged 40 to 50 in good health and CMV-seropositive. The CDR3 region has the DNA TGTGCCAGCAGCTTAATGGGACTAGCGGGAGAAGAGCAGTACTTC. Amino acid sequence: CASSLMGLAGEEQYF.